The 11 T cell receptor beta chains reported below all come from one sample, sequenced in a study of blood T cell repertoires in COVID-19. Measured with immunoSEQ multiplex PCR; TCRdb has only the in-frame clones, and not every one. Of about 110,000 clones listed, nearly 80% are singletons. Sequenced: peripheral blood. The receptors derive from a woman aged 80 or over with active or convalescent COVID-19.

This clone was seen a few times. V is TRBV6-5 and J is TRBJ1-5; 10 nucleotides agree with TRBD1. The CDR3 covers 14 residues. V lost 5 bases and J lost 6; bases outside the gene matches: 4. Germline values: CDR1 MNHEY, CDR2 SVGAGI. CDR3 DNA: TGTGCCAGCAGTCAGACAGGGGGCGTTCAGCCCCAGCATTTT. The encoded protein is CASSQTGGVQPQHF.

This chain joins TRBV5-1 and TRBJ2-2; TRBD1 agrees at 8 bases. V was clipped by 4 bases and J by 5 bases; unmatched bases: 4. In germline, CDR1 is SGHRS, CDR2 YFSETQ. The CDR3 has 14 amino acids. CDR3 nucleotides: TGCGCCAGCAGCCCCCGGACAGGGACCGGGGAGCTGTTTTTT. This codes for CASSPRTGTGELFF.

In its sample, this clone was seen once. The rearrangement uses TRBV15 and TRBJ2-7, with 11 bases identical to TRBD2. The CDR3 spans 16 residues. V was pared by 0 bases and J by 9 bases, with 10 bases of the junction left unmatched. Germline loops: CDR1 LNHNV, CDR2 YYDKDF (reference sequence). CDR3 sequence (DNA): TGTGCCACCAGCAGAGATAGACTAGCGGGATCGCAACGGCAGTACTTC. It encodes CATSRDRLAGSQRQYF.

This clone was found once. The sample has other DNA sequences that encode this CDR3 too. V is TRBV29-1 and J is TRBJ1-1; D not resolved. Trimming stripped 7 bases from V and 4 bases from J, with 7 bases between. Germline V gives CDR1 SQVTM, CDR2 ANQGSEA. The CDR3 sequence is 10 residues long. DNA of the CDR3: TGCAGCGGTCGAGGCACTGAAGCTTTCTTT. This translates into CSGRGTEAFF.

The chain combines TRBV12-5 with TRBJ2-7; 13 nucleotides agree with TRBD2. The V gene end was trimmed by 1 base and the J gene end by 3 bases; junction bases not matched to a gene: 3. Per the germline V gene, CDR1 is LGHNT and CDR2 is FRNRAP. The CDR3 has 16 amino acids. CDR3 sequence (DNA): TGTGCTAGTGGTTTGGAGGGACTAGCGGGGAACTACGAGCAGTACTTC. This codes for CASGLEGLAGNYEQYF.

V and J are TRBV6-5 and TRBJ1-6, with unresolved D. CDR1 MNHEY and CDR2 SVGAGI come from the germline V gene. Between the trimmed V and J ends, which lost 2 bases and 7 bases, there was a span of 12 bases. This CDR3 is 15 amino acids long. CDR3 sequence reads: CASSYTLQQNSPLHF. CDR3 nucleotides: TGTGCCAGCAGTTACACATTACAACAGAATTCACCCCTCCACTTT.

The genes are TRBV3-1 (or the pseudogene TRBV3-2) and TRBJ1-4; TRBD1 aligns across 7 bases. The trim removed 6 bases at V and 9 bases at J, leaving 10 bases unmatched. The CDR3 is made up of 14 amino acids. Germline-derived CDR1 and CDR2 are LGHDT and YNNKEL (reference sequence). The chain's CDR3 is CASRDSGGSQKLFF. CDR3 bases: TGTGCCAGCAGGGATTCAGGGGGATCCCAAAAACTGTTTTTT.

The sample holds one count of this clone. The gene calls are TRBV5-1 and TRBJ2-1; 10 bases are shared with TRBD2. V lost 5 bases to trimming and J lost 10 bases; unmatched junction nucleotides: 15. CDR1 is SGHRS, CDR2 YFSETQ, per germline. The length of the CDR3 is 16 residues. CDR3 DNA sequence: TGCGCCAGCAGTCCCAGCACTAGCGGGGCCGGTCGGGAGCAGTTCTTC. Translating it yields CASSPSTSGAGREQFF.

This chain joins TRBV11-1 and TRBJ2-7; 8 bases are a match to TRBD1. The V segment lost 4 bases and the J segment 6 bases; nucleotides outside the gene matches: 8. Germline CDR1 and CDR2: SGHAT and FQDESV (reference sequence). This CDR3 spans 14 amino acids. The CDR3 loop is CASSSWDRTVEQYF. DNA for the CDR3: TGTGCCAGCAGCTCATGGGACAGGACGGTCGAGCAGTACTTC.

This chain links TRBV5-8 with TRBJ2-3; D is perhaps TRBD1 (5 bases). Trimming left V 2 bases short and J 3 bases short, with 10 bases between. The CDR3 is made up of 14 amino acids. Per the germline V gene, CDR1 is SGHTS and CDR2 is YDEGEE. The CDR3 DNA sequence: TGTGCCAGCAGCTTTGGGCAGGGAACAGATACGCAGTATTTT. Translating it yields CASSFGQGTDTQYF.

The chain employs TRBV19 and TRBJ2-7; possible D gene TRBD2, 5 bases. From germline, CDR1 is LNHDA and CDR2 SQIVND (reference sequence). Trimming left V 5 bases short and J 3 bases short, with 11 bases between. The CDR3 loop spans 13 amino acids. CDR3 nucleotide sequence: TGTGCCAGTAGTCCCGGACGGGACTACGAGCAGTACTTC. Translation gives CASSPGRDYEQYF.